The clone carrying this TCR beta chain came up once. Its specificity is not known. This sample was included in a study of T cell responses to AZD1222 COVID-19 vaccine. Here immunoSEQ multiplex PCR was the method, and the copy in TCRdb shows in-frame clones only, minus some. The table lists 150,000 to 200,000 clones, roughly 92% of them singletons, with 1.3% to 1.5% in the top ten. CDR3 length equals 15 residues. V lost 4 bases and J lost 3, with 15 bases in between. CDR1 is SGHDN and CDR2 is FVKESK in the germline V gene. Regarding the study as a whole: Reportedly, close to half of spike-specific TCRs are directed against unmutated variant regions. Spike was spanned by vaccine-associated CD4 TCRs, which were dominant at 160-218 and 743-854. The donor cohort was predominantly white British with a female majority, and clonal diversity may have been underestimated.

The rearrangement uses TRBV14 and TRBJ2-5; possibly TRBD1 for D (7 bases). The sample in question was peripheral blood, obtained on day 0 of AZD1222 vaccination. The sequence was collected from an adult in good health. CDR3 in DNA: TGTGCCAGCAGCCGATCAGGGGGGACGAAAGAGACCCAGTACTTC. Protein sequence: CASSRSGGTKETQYF.